This is a list of T cell receptor beta chains from one sample in a study of shared clonotypes between healthy human individuals. Profiled with immunoSEQ multiplex PCR; TCRdb holds only in-frame clones, not every one. The sample holds some 2,400,000 clones, 95% seen once. The sample consisted of naive CD4+ T cells sorted from blood. The receptors stem from a man aged 18 to 29 in good health. Both conserved end residues are part of each CDR3. D genes are given only for firm matches. The size of a clone is reported for some rows only, either as once, few or many, or as a class for expanded clones.

J: TRBJ2-5
V: TRBV28
D: .
length: 14
size: .
CDR3: CASSSHTGPETQYF
DNA: TGTGCCAGCAGTTCTCATACAGGGCCGGAGACCCAGTACTTC

J: TRBJ2-7
V: TRBV6-6
D: TRBD2
length: 14
size: .
CDR3: CASSYRGGLWEQYF
DNA: TGTGCCAGCAGTTACCGGGGGGGGCTATGGGAGCAGTACTTC

J: TRBJ1-5
V: TRBV11-2
D: .
length: 15
size: .
CDR3: CASSPGYGLDQPQHF
DNA: TGTGCCAGCAGCCCCGGTTACGGATTAGATCAGCCCCAGCATTTT

J: TRBJ1-6
V: TRBV28
D: .
length: 16
size: .
CDR3: CASSLGRVVGRAPLHF
DNA: TGTGCCAGCAGTTTAGGACGTGTTGTCGGCCGTGCACCCCTCCACTTT

J: TRBJ1-6
V: TRBV10-3
D: .
length: 15
size: once
CDR3: CAISEGGGDNSPLHF
DNA: TGTGCCATCAGTGAAGGGGGAGGAGATAATTCACCCCTCCACTTT

J: TRBJ1-3
V: TRBV5-1
D: .
length: 15
size: .
CDR3: CASSPSGNSGNTIYF
DNA: TGCGCCAGCAGCCCCTCGGGGAATTCCGGAAACACCATATATTTT

J: TRBJ2-3
V: TRBV5-1
D: .
length: 14
size: .
CDR3: CASSLGGNADTQYF
DNA: TGCGCCAGCAGCTTGGGCGGGAACGCAGATACGCAGTATTTT

J: TRBJ2-5
V: TRBV5-4
D: .
length: 13
size: .
CDR3: CASSLAQRRDQYF
DNA: TGTGCCAGCAGCTTGGCCCAGCGCCGGGACCAGTACTTC

J: TRBJ2-3
V: TRBV6-1
D: TRBD1
length: 15
size: .
CDR3: CASRTGAISTDTQYF
DNA: TGTGCCAGCAGGACAGGGGCTATATCGACAGATACGCAGTATTTT

J: TRBJ2-6
V: TRBV4-1
D: .
length: 15
size: .
CDR3: CASSPSVSGANVLTF
DNA: TGCGCCAGCAGCCCCTCAGTCTCTGGGGCCAACGTCCTGACTTTC

J: TRBJ2-7
V: TRBV27
D: TRBD1
length: 15
size: .
CDR3: CASSLTGQGAREQYF
DNA: TGTGCCAGCAGTTTAACGGGACAGGGGGCGAGAGAGCAGTACTTC

J: TRBJ2-7
V: TRBV7-2
D: .
length: 13
size: .
CDR3: CASSTPLGREQYF
DNA: TGTGCCAGCAGCACACCCCTGGGTCGCGAGCAGTACTTC

J: TRBJ2-1
V: TRBV5-1
D: TRBD2
length: 14
size: .
CDR3: CASGSGSSYNEQFF
DNA: TGCGCCAGCGGGAGCGGGAGCTCCTACAATGAGCAGTTCTTC

J: TRBJ2-7
V: TRBV10-3
D: TRBD1
length: 14
size: .
CDR3: CAISEGQGSYEQYF
DNA: TGTGCCATCAGTGAGGGACAGGGGTCCTACGAGCAGTACTTC

J: TRBJ1-6
V: TRBV9
D: .
length: 14
size: .
CDR3: CASSQGRDNSPLHF
DNA: TGTGCCAGCAGCCAGGGACGGGATAATTCACCCCTCCACTTT

J: TRBJ2-1
V: TRBV7-2
D: TRBD1
length: 14
size: .
CDR3: CASSLDRGYNEQFF
DNA: TGTGCCAGCAGCTTAGACAGGGGCTACAATGAGCAGTTCTTC

J: TRBJ2-3
V: TRBV10-3
D: .
length: 11
size: .
CDR3: CAISATDTQYF
DNA: TGTGCCATCAGTGCGACCGATACGCAGTATTTT

J: TRBJ2-7
V: TRBV27
D: .
length: 16
size: .
CDR3: CASSLSAGTPIYEQYF
DNA: TGTGCCAGCAGTTTATCGGCCGGGACTCCAATTTACGAGCAGTACTTC

J: TRBJ2-7
V: TRBV6-4
D: TRBD2
length: 17
size: .
CDR3: CASSGRIAGDVPREQYF
DNA: TGTGCCAGCAGCGGGAGGATTGCGGGCGACGTACCCAGGGAGCAGTACTTC

J: TRBJ1-2
V: TRBV7-9
D: .
length: 11
size: .
CDR3: CASRAGHGYTF
DNA: TGTGCCAGCAGGGCAGGGCATGGCTACACCTTC

J: TRBJ2-3
V: TRBV30
D: .
length: 19
size: .
CDR3: CAWSVTRGTWAGVTDTQYF
DNA: TGTGCCTGGAGTGTAACCAGGGGGACTTGGGCGGGGGTCACAGATACGCAGTATTTT

J: TRBJ2-3
V: TRBV4-2
D: TRBD2
length: 18
size: once
CDR3: CASSQSGTSGGARDTQYF
DNA: TGTGCCAGCAGCCAGTCCGGGACTAGCGGGGGGGCTCGGGATACGCAGTATTTT

J: TRBJ2-7
V: TRBV6-1
D: .
length: 14
size: .
CDR3: CASDGGSLPYEQYF
DNA: TGTGCCAGCGACGGCGGTAGCCTCCCCTACGAGCAGTACTTC

J: TRBJ2-5
V: TRBV14
D: TRBD1
length: 16
size: .
CDR3: CASSQNRGPAVETQYF
DNA: TGTGCCAGCAGCCAAAACAGGGGCCCCGCGGTGGAGACCCAGTACTTC